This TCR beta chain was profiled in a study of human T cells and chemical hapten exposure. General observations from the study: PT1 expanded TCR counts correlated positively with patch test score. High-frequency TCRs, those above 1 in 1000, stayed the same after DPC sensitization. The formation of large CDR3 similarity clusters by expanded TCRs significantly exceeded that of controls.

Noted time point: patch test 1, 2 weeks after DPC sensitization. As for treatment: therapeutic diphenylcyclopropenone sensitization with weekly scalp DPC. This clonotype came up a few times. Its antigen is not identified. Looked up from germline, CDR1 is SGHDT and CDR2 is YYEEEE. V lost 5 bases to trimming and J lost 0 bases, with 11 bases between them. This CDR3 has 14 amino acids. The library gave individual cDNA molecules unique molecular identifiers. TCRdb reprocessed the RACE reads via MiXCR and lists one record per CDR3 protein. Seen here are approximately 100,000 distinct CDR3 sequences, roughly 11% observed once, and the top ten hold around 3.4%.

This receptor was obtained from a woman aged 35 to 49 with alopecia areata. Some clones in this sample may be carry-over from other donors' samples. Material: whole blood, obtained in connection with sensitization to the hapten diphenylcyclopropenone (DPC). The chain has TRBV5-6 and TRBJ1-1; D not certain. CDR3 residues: CASRNYRVNTEAFF. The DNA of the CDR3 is TGTGCCAGCAGGAATTATCGGGTGAACACTGAAGCTTTCTTT.